This T cell receptor (beta chain) appears in the sequencing data of a study of CD8+ T cells in alopecia areata. Noted treatment: oral pan-JAK inhibitor, 5-10 mg twice daily. Peripheral blood samples and lesional scalp punch biopsies were obtained from alopecia areata patients. Cell sorting on a FACSAria was used to separate CD4+ and CD8+ T cells from the PBMCs. On this clone itself: What it binds is unknown.

Overall study findings and caveats: While tofacitinib was given, many expanded lesional clones persisted in scalp and blood. The presence of one nonresponder keeps the tie between baseline CD8+ expansion and response uncertain.

V gave up 1 base and J gave up 1 base, with 7 bases separating them. Germline CDR1 SGHAT, CDR2 FQNNGV. The CDR3 has 14 amino acids. As the sequencing template, cDNA was produced by extracting RNA and reverse transcribing it. TCRdb's copy holds only in-frame clones and misses some; the assay was immunoSEQ multiplex PCR. The sample has over 200,000 clones; under 70% are singletons. The chain combines TRBV11-2 with TRBJ1-1; the D is unclear. Sequencing used CD4+ T cells sorted from blood, obtained at week 4, from a patient treated with tofacitinib. The receptor was isolated from a human donor with alopecia areata. As DNA, the CDR3 is TGTGCCAGCAGCTTAGGGACTCCGAACACTGAAGCTTTCTTT. Amino acid sequence: CASSLGTPNTEAFF.